The entry below describes one TCR beta chain. Its antigen is as yet unknown. The data derive from a study of cytomegalovirus exposure and HLA in healthy donors. Study results and caveats: Analysis was carried out at a later point, and it linked a missense DCLRE1C variant to TCR beta V- and J-gene trimming. Cytomegalovirus status was reportedly diagnosed by the classifier with high sensitivity and specificity. Association of approximately 16,000 TCR beta sequences with HLA alleles was found at 0.05 false discovery rate in a later analysis.

CDR1 is SGHTA, CDR2 FQGTGA, per germline. The CDR3 contains 13 residues. The V gene lost 5 bases and the J gene lost 1 base, with 8 bases spanning the gap. The PCR was carried out with 60 Vbeta primers and 13 Jbeta primers. Produced via immunoSEQ multiplex PCR; TCRdb's table is partial and in-frame only. This sample's table has under 150,000 clones. The V and J genes are TRBV7-3 and TRBJ1-1; TRBD1 might be the D (6 bases). Material for sequencing was PBMCs. The clonotype was recovered from a woman aged 55 to 70 in good health and CMV-seronegative. CDR3 in DNA: TGTGCCAGCAGCGTACAGGGGAACACTGAAGCTTTCTTT. It yields the protein CASSVQGNTEAFF.